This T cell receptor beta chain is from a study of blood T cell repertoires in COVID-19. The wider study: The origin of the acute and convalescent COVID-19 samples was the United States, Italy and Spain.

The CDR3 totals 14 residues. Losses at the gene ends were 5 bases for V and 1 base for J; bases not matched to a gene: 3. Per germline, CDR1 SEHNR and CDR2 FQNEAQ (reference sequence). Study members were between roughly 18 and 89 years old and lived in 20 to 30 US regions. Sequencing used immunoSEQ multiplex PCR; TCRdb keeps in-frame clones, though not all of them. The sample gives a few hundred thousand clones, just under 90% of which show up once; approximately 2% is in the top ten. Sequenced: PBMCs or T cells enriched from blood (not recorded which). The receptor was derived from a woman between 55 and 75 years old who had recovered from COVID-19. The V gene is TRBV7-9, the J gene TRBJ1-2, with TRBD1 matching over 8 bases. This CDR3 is CASSRGQGNYGYTF. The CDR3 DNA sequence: TGTGCCAGCAGCCGAGGACAGGGTAACTATGGCTACACCTTC.